These 10 T cell receptor beta chains were sequenced from one sample in a study of CD8+ T cells in alopecia areata. Extracted RNA was reverse transcribed, and the resulting cDNA served as sequencing template. Libraries were prepared by immunoSEQ multiplex PCR; TCRdb keeps only in-frame clonotypes and omits some of them. The table records roughly 120,000 clones without singletons, the ten largest covering less than 20%. Source material: lesional skin. All receptors come from a C3H/HeJ mouse with alopecia areata. The strain's MHC haplotype is H2-k.

This clone showed up just a few times. Mouse germline and gene names are used. The read terminates 4 residues ahead of where the CDR3 ends, so the germline J gene completes it. The chain links TRBV13-3 to TRBJ2-7; 13 bases agree with TRBD2. The CDR3 contains 15 residues. CDR1 is NNHDY and CDR2 is SYVADS in the germline V gene. Trimming took 3 bases from V and 3 from J; bases not matched to a gene: 3. Incomplete CDR3 DNA: TGTGCCAGCAGTGCGGGACTGGGGGGGATCTAT. It specifies CASSAGLGGIY. In full, the CDR3 is CASSAGLGGIYEQYF.

This clone was seen repeatedly, ten times or more. TCRdb gives a protein that differs at residue 12 from what the DNA encodes, so the protein here is translated from the DNA. Mouse names are used for the genes. The read halts 3 residues ahead of the CDR3 end, with the missing end drawn from the germline J gene. The V call is TRBV13-3, the J call TRBJ1-6; D may be TRBD1 (6 bases). TRBJ1-6 is classed as an ORF, of uncertain function. Trimming took off 3 bases at V and 3 bases at J, with 10 bases between the two ends. Germline V lookup: CDR1 NNHDY, CDR2 SYVADS. This CDR3 spans 15 amino acids. The CDR3 loop is CASSGTEFYNSPLYF. CDR3 DNA, as far as it was read: TGTGCCAGCAGTGGGACAGAATTCTATAATTCGCCC.

Concerning this clone: Germline and junction disagree at one end, which may indicate a read error. Gene names follow the mouse nomenclature. The CDR3 goes on 4 residues after the read ends, and that part is filled in from the germline J gene. V gene TRBV19 combines with J gene TRBJ2-5, with 11 bases aligning to TRBD1. In germline, CDR1 is FNHDT, CDR2 SITEND (reference sequence). This CDR3 has 15 residues. Here the CDR3 reads CASRMGQGGQDTQYF. The sequenced CDR3 bases are TGTGCCAGCCGTATGGGACAGGGGGGCCAAGAC.

This clone was seen only a few times. The genes are named according to mouse. Read data end 4 residues before the CDR3 end; the end is taken from the germline J gene. This chain joins TRBV13-1 and TRBJ2-7, with 8 bases aligning to TRBD2. This CDR3 contains 15 residues. Germline V gene data show CDR1 as NSHNY and CDR2 as SYGAGN. This chain's CDR3 is CASSDAWGAQYEQYF. CDR3 bases read: TGTGCCAGCAGTGATGCCTGGGGGGCCCAATAT.

Note on this clone: The listed genes are named as in mouse. Sequencing ends 4 residues short of the CDR3 end; the germline J gene provides the rest. This chain uses TRBV19 with TRBJ2-5, with a possible D match to TRBD2 (5 bases). The CDR3 has 15 residues. The ends were cut back, 0 bases at V and 2 bases at J, with 10 bases in the middle. The germline gives CDR1 FNHDT, CDR2 SITEND (reference sequence). The DNA read from the CDR3 is TGTGCCAGCAGTATAGACACTGGTGTCCAAGAC. Protein: CASSIDTGVQD. The entire CDR3 sequence reads CASSIDTGVQDTQYF. Drawing the rest from reference TRBV19 and TRBJ2-5, the complete variable domain is GGIITQTPKFLIGQEGQKLTLKCQQNFNHDTMYWYRQDSGKGLRLIYYSITENDLQKGDLSEGYDASREKKSSFSLTVTSAQKNEMAVFLCASSIDTGVQDTQYFGPGTRLLVL.

As to this clone: Here the gene names and germline are mouse. Sequencing ends 4 residues short of the CDR3 end; the germline J gene provides the rest. This chain links TRBV13-3 with TRBJ2-1; 10 nucleotides line up with TRBD2. CDR1 and CDR2 (germline): NNHDY, SYVADS. Germline trimming cut 4 bases from V and 0 bases from J; bases unmatched to any gene: 7. This CDR3 has 17 amino acids. The CDR3 bases that were read are TGTGCCAGCAGTCCCCTCACTGGGGGGGATAACTATGCT. Its translation is CASSPLTGGDNYA. The whole CDR3 reads CASSPLTGGDNYAEQFF.

This clone was counted a few times. Mouse gene names apply. The read ends 4 residues early relative to the CDR3; the germline J gene fills the gap. The chain is built from TRBV1 and TRBJ2-2, with 13 nucleotides matching TRBD2. This CDR3 is built from 15 residues. Germline lookup yields CDR1 NSQYPW and CDR2 LRSPGD (reference sequence). The CDR3 bases that were read are TGCACCTGCACCCCGGGACTGGGGGGGATCGGG. Encoded protein: CTCTPGLGGIG. The entire CDR3 reads CTCTPGLGGIGQLYF.

Comments on this clone: Mouse gene names and germline throughout. The sequence runs out 4 residues before the end of the CDR3; the remainder is reconstructed from the germline J gene. The gene calls are TRBV14 and TRBJ2-1, with 8 bases fitting TRBD1. The CDR3 consists of 14 residues. Unmatched junction bases numbered 3, after V lost 4 bases and J lost 3 bases. Germline loops: CDR1 SGHDT, CDR2 FRDEAV. The CDR3 DNA, read in part, is TGTGCCAGCAGTCGGGACAGGATCTATGCT. Amino acids: CASSRDRIYA. The full CDR3 is CASSRDRIYAEQFF.

For this clone: Germline and genes here are mouse. The read terminates 4 residues ahead of where the CDR3 ends, so the germline J gene completes it. The chain combines TRBV13-3 with TRBJ1-1; D is undetermined. The germline V gene encodes CDR1 NNHDY and CDR2 SYVADS. The germline V and J ends were trimmed by 1 base and 0 bases, with 7 bases remaining between them. The CDR3 runs to 14 residues. CDR3 DNA, as far as it was read: TGTGCCAGCAGTGATAGCCAGCCAAACACA. This codes for CASSDSQPNT. The whole CDR3 region reads CASSDSQPNTEVFF.

This clone came up a few times. Gene names are the mouse ones. Read sequence stops 4 residues before the CDR3 end, and the germline J gene provides the missing end. V is TRBV13-2 and J is TRBJ2-4; TRBD2 aligns across 8 bases. The germline gives CDR1 NNHNN, CDR2 SYGAGS (reference sequence). This CDR3 region has 15 residues. Trimming at V came to 1 base and at J to 0 bases, leaving 1 base not matched to a gene. CDR3 DNA (partial): TGTGCCAGCGGTGATCTGGGGGGTAGTCAAAAC. The encoded protein is CASGDLGGSQN. The CDR3 reads in full as CASGDLGGSQNTLYF.